A selection of T cell receptor beta chains follows, all from one sample in a study of T cells in Graves' hyperthyroidism and ophthalmopathy. A single record per CDR3 protein comes from TCRdb applying MiXCR to the multiplex PCR reads. The sample yields hundreds of thousands of distinct CDR3 sequences, about 14% seen once. Sequenced sample: blood. Source of these receptors: a woman in her forties with Graves' hyperthyroidism. Each CDR3 is given with its conserved first and last residue. D genes are given only for firm matches. Clone size, where shown, is once, few, many, or a class for clones that have expanded.

V gene	clone size	J gene	D gene	CDR3 protein	CDR3 DNA
TRBV2	many	TRBJ1-5	.	CASTLTGPNQPQHF	TGTGCCAGCACATTGACAGGACCCAATCAGCCCCAGCATTTT
TRBV5-1	many	TRBJ2-1	TRBD2	CASSLDPAGGPNEQFF	TGCGCCAGCAGCTTGGATCCAGCGGGAGGGCCAAATGAGCAGTTCTTC
TRBV2	.	TRBJ1-2	.	CASSDWADNGYTF	TGTGCCAGCAGTGACTGGGCAGACAATGGCTACACCTTC
TRBV19	few	TRBJ1-1	TRBD1	CASRAGTGDTEAFF	TGTGCCAGTAGGGCCGGGACAGGGGACACTGAAGCTTTCTTT
TRBV30	.	TRBJ2-5	.	CAWSVQYERVEETQYF	TGTGCCTGGAGTGTACAATATGAGAGAGTGGAAGAGACCCAGTACTTC
TRBV7-3	many	TRBJ2-1	TRBD2	CASSISGTAYNEQFF	TGTGCCAGCAGCATAAGCGGGACCGCCTACAATGAGCAGTTCTTC
TRBV7-9	many	TRBJ2-7	TRBD1	CASWDSSYEQYF	TGTGCCAGCTGGGACAGCTCCTACGAGCAGTACTTC
TRBV6-1	few	TRBJ2-7	.	CASRPVDSYEQYF	TGTGCCAGCAGACCGGTGGATTCCTACGAGCAGTACTTC
TRBV2	.	TRBJ2-1	.	CASSEEGGRPYSEQFF	TGTGCCAGCAGTGAAGAAGGCGGAAGGCCCTACAGTGAGCAGTTCTTC
TRBV6-1	many	TRBJ2-7	TRBD1	CASSPNYRGSYEQYF	TGTGCCAGCAGTCCGAATTACAGGGGATCCTACGAGCAGTACTTC
TRBV12-3/TRBV12-4	many	TRBJ2-3	TRBD2	CASSHSAGSTDTQYF	TGTGCCAGCAGTCACTCAGCGGGAAGCACAGATACGCAGTATTTT
TRBV11-2	.	TRBJ2-5	.	CASSRAIEETQYF	TGTGCCAGCAGCCGAGCTATTGAAGAGACCCAGTACTTC
TRBV28	many	TRBJ2-1	.	CASSLALGGYNEQFF	TGTGCCAGCAGTCTAGCCCTAGGTGGTTACAATGAGCAGTTCTTC
TRBV7-9	few	TRBJ1-6	TRBD1	CASSLETGVASPLHF	TGTGCCAGCAGCCTAGAGACAGGGGTAGCTTCACCCCTCCACTTT
TRBV5-6	.	TRBJ1-1	.	CASSLFSLNTEAFF	TGTGCCAGCAGCTTATTCAGCTTAAACACTGAAGCTTTCTTT
TRBV19	many	TRBJ1-1	.	CASKVGLNTEAFF	TGTGCCAGTAAAGTCGGGTTGAACACTGAAGCTTTCTTT
TRBV3-1	many	TRBJ1-4	.	CASSQERTVNEKLFF	TGTGCCAGCAGCCAAGAACGCACCGTTAATGAAAAACTGTTTTTT
TRBV20-1	many	TRBJ1-2	TRBD1	CSANGQGSTNYGYTF	TGCAGTGCTAACGGACAGGGGAGTACTAACTATGGCTACACCTTC
TRBV7-9	many	TRBJ2-3	TRBD2	CASSSSQWTSGYTDTQYF	TGTGCCAGCAGCTCAAGCCAGTGGACTAGCGGGTACACAGATACGCAGTATTTT
TRBV20-1	many	TRBJ2-4	TRBD2	CSAREASGSEVKNIQYF	TGCAGTGCTAGAGAGGCTAGCGGGAGTGAGGTCAAAAACATTCAGTACTTC
TRBV15	few	TRBJ2-5	.	CATSRAGSRETQYF	TGTGCCACCAGCAGGGCGGGGAGCCGAGAGACCCAGTACTTC
TRBV29-1	many	TRBJ2-3	TRBD1	CSVRRGWNTDTQYF	TGCAGCGTCCGCAGGGGGTGGAACACAGATACGCAGTATTTT
TRBV30	few	TRBJ1-3	TRBD1	CAYHRGAGNTIYF	TGTGCTTACCACAGGGGTGCGGGAAACACCATATATTTT
TRBV5-1	.	TRBJ2-1	TRBD2	CASSPLAGNYNEQFF	TGCGCCAGCAGTCCCCTAGCGGGGAACTACAATGAGCAGTTCTTC
TRBV30	many	TRBJ2-1	.	CAWSVTPHEQFF	TGTGCCTGGAGTGTAACGCCCCATGAGCAGTTCTTC
TRBV20-1	few	TRBJ2-7	TRBD2	CSARGDSGDYEQYF	TGCAGTGCTAGAGGGGATAGCGGGGACTACGAGCAGTACTTC
TRBV19	few	TRBJ2-1	TRBD2	CASSMAGRLAGDNEQFF	TGTGCCAGTAGTATGGCGGGTAGGTTAGCGGGAGACAATGAGCAGTTCTTC